Presented here are 23 T cell receptor beta chains from one specimen sequenced in a study of long-term antiretroviral therapy in people with HIV. Running of the v3.0 immunoSEQ assay took place at survey level. Produced via immunoSEQ multiplex PCR; TCRdb's table is partial and in-frame only. The sample has roughly 40,000 clones; approximately 94% are singletons. The sequencing here drew on unsorted PBMCs, taken about 9.1 years after starting antiretroviral therapy. Receptors were obtained from a man younger than 45 with HIV.

In its sample, this clone is medium-sized. The rearrangement joins TRBV7-9 to TRBJ2-1, with 10 bases matching TRBD2. The V and J ends lost 5 bases and 5 bases, in that order; junction bases with no gene match: 9. The CDR3 is 16 amino acids. CDR1 and CDR2 (germline): SEHNR, FQNEAQ (reference sequence). DNA for the CDR3: TGTGCCAGCAGCCCTAGCCTAGCGGGGGAAAACAATGAGCAGTTCTTC. Translated: CASSPSLAGENNEQFF.

The genes are TRBV6-5 and TRBJ2-5, with 7 bases identical to TRBD1. V was clipped by 6 bases and J by 3 bases; unmatched bases: 4. This CDR3 is 13 amino acids long. CDR1 MNHEY and CDR2 SVGAGI come from the germline V gene. The CDR3: CASRPGQKETQYF. For the CDR3, the DNA is TGTGCCAGCAGACCGGGACAGAAAGAGACCCAGTACTTC.

J is TRBJ1-1 and V is TRBV5-1, with D hard to call. In germline, CDR1 is SGHRS, CDR2 YFSETQ. Trimming shortened V by 1 base and J by 8 bases, and 9 bases separated the two germline ends. The CDR3 covers 12 residues. CDR3 amino acids: CASSLTADEAFF. The CDR3 region has the DNA TGCGCCAGCAGCTTGACGGCGGACGAAGCTTTCTTT.

V is TRBV5-5 and J is TRBJ2-3; no reliable D call. In germline, CDR1 is SGHKS, CDR2 YYEKEE (reference sequence). The CDR3 extends over 13 amino acids. The V end was cut by 4 bases, the J end by 2 bases, with 8 bases between. The CDR3 DNA reads TGTGCCAGCAGCCCACCCGCCACAGATACGCAGTATTTT. Protein: CASSPPATDTQYF.

The chain employs TRBV6-5 and TRBJ1-5, with D perhaps matching TRBD1 (5 bases). V lost 7 bases to trimming and J lost 5 bases, with 18 bases between them. Germline values: CDR1 MNHEY, CDR2 SVGAGI. The CDR3 is 15 amino acids. The CDR3 nucleotides read TGTGCCAGCACCCCGACAGTTGAGGGGTATCAGCCCCAGCATTTT. It codes for CASTPTVEGYQPQHF.

The J gene is TRBJ2-2, the V gene TRBV5-6; 8 nucleotides line up with TRBD1. This CDR3 spans 16 amino acids. Trimming took 0 bases from V and 5 from J; bases not matched to a gene: 6. Per germline, CDR1 SGHDT and CDR2 YYEEEE. The CDR3 DNA reads TGTGCCAGCAGCTTGGGACAGGGGATTGGTACCGGGGAGCTGTTTTTT. Protein: CASSLGQGIGTGELFF.

The sample holds one count of this clone. The chain links TRBV10-2 to TRBJ2-1; the D gene is possibly TRBD1 (6 bases). Germline-derived CDR1 and CDR2 are WSHSY and SAAADI. There are 12 residues in the CDR3. V dropped 8 bases and J dropped 7 bases, with 12 bases sitting between them. Here the CDR3 reads CASYLRGNEQFF. The DNA for the CDR3 is TGCGCCAGCTATCTAAGGGGGAATGAGCAGTTCTTC.

V and J are TRBV7-3 and TRBJ2-4; D may match TRBD1 or TRBD2 (6 bases each). CDR1 is SGHTA and CDR2 is FQGTGA in the germline V gene. This CDR3 region has 17 residues. Between the trimmed V and J ends, which lost 1 base and 2 bases, there was a span of 15 bases. CDR3 in DNA: TGTGCCAGCAGCTTAAATTCGGGGGCGCGAACCAAAAACATTCAGTACTTC. Translated, it gives CASSLNSGARTKNIQYF.

The J gene is TRBJ2-1, the V gene TRBV10-1, with TRBD2 as a possible D gene (5 bases). Trimming left V 3 bases short and J 8 bases short, with 8 bases between. Germline V CDR1 and CDR2: WNHNN, SYGVQD (reference sequence). The CDR3 covers 12 residues. CDR3 nucleotide sequence: TGCGCCAGCAGTGAAGGGCGGGATGAGCAGTTCTTC. It is translated as CASSEGRDEQFF.

The chain has TRBV6-9 and TRBJ1-5; possible D gene TRBD1, 5 bases. V lost 2 bases and J 0 bases, leaving 17 bases between the germline ends. Germline CDR1 reads MNHGY; CDR2 reads SVAAGI. The CDR3 covers 18 residues. CDR3 DNA sequence: TGTGCCAGCAGTTATGGGCAGGGCCCTGCCTTTAGCAATCAGCCCCAGCATTTT. It translates to CASSYGQGPAFSNQPQHF.

The V and J genes are TRBV28 and TRBJ1-2; D is unclear. Germline CDR1 MDHEN, CDR2 SYDVKM. This CDR3 is 14 amino acids long. The V and J ends lost 2 bases and 1 base respectively, with 8 bases between them. CDR3 nucleotides: TGTGCCAGCAGTTTAATTAGAAATAACTATGGCTACACCTTC. Protein: CASSLIRNNYGYTF.

The V gene is TRBV4-1, the J gene TRBJ2-1, with a weak D call TRBD2 (5 bases). Germline assignment: CDR1 MGHRA and CDR2 YSYEKL. The CDR3 is made up of 13 amino acids. The ends were cut back, 1 base at V and 8 bases at J, with 9 bases in the middle. The CDR3 sequence: CASSQGELDEQFF. In DNA, the CDR3 is TGCGCCAGCAGCCAAGGGGAGTTGGATGAGCAGTTCTTC.

The V and J genes are TRBV11-2 and TRBJ2-6; perhaps D is TRBD1 or TRBD2 (5 bases each). Germline CDR1 and CDR2: SGHAT and FQNNGV. V gave up 3 bases and J gave up 3 bases, with 18 bases separating them. This CDR3 contains 18 residues. In DNA, the CDR3 is TGTGCCAGCAGCTTCTCCCCAACTTGGGGGTTTGGGGCCAACGTCCTGACTTTC. Translated: CASSFSPTWGFGANVLTF. The full variable domain, its missing parts supplied by reference TRBV11-2 and TRBJ2-6, is EAGVAQSPRYKIIEKRQSVAFWCNPISGHATLYWYQQILGQGPKLLIQFQNNGVVDDSQLPKDRFSAERLKGVDSTLKIQPAKLEDSAVYLCASSFSPTWGFGANVLTFGAGSRLTVL.

CDR3 loop: CAISESGSDNQPQHF. The CDR3 DNA is TGTGCCATCAGTGAGTCAGGTAGTGATAATCAGCCCCAGCATTTT. V is TRBV10-3 and J is TRBJ1-5, with D unresolved. V lost 0 bases and J 4 bases, leaving 10 bases between the germline ends. This CDR3 spans 15 amino acids. Germline assignment: CDR1 ENHRY and CDR2 SYGVKD.

This clone was recorded only once. The chain combines TRBV6-5 with TRBJ2-3; tentatively, D is TRBD2 (7 bases). The V gene's germline CDR1 is MNHEY and CDR2 SVGAGI. V was clipped by 2 bases and J by 6 bases, with 18 bases between them. The CDR3 runs 16 residues. In nucleotides, the CDR3 is TGTGCCAGCAGTTACGTCCGGGGGGCTCCACTCGATACGCAGTATTTT. This sequence encodes CASSYVRGAPLDTQYF.

J is TRBJ2-6 and V is TRBV30, with 7 bases lining up with TRBD1. Germline V gene sequence: CDR1 GTSNPN, CDR2 SVGIG (reference sequence). The CDR3 extends over 16 amino acids. The V segment lost 3 bases and the J segment 0 bases; nucleotides outside the gene matches: 5. The DNA for the CDR3 is TGTGCCTGGAGGACAGGGTCCAACTCTGGGGCCAACGTCCTGACTTTC. Translating it yields CAWRTGSNSGANVLTF.

The chain employs TRBV2 and TRBJ2-7; possibly TRBD1 for D (5 bases). V lost 7 bases to trimming and J lost 4 bases, with 17 bases between them. The CDR3 is 14 residues long. The V gene's germline CDR1 is SNHLY and CDR2 FYNNEI. CDR3 protein: CASTSYKGHYEQYF. For the CDR3, the DNA is TGTGCCAGCACTTCGTACAAGGGGCATTACGAGCAGTACTTC.

V and J are TRBV10-3 and TRBJ2-2; maybe TRBD1 (5 bases). CDR3 length: 15 amino acids. Germline assignment: CDR1 ENHRY and CDR2 SYGVKD. Trimming took 4 bases from V and 2 from J, leaving 11 bases between them. The CDR3 reads CAISGEGHNTGELFF. The CDR3 region has the DNA TGTGCCATCAGTGGGGAAGGACACAACACCGGGGAGCTGTTTTTT.

There are a few counts of this clone. This chain joins TRBV5-4 and TRBJ1-1, with D possibly being TRBD1 (5 bases). The CDR3 sequence is 15 residues long. Germline values: CDR1 SGHNT, CDR2 YYREEE (reference sequence). The germline V and J ends were trimmed by 5 bases and 4 bases, with 18 bases remaining between them. The CDR3 bases are TGTGCCAGCAGACGGGGGGACGTCGGGGGCACTGAAGCTTTCTTT. This gives the protein CASRRGDVGGTEAFF.

This rearrangement joins TRBV5-5 to TRBJ2-3, with 8 nucleotides matching TRBD2. In germline, CDR1 is SGHKS, CDR2 YYEKEE (reference sequence). V lost 1 base, J lost 0 bases, and 4 bases stayed unmatched. The CDR3 consists of 16 residues. DNA of the CDR3: TGTGCCAGCAGCTTGTACCGGGGGGGGAGCACAGATACGCAGTATTTT. Translated: CASSLYRGGSTDTQYF.

V and J are TRBV2 and TRBJ1-2; D is ambiguous. Looked up from germline, CDR1 is SNHLY and CDR2 is FYNNEI. V gave up 7 bases and J gave up 2 bases, with 11 bases separating them. The CDR3 consists of 13 residues. CDR3 amino acids: CASTLSQNYGYTF. The CDR3 DNA sequence: TGTGCCAGCACCCTCTCCCAGAACTATGGCTACACCTTC.

The CDR3 coding sequence is TGCGCCAGCAGCCAGGCGCACGGGAATGAGCAGTTCTTC. As protein: CASSQAHGNEQFF. The rearrangement links TRBV4-1 to TRBJ2-1; D unresolved. Germline lookup yields CDR1 MGHRA and CDR2 YSYEKL. The V and J ends lost 3 bases and 7 bases respectively, with 10 bases between them. This CDR3 region has 13 residues.

The rearrangement joins TRBV6-5 to TRBJ1-2; D gene uncertain. Between the trimmed V and J ends, which lost 0 bases and 0 bases, there was a span of 8 bases. The CDR3 has 15 amino acids. Looked up from germline, CDR1 is MNHEY and CDR2 is SVGAGI. The CDR3 loop reads CASSYSTNTNYGYTF. DNA for the CDR3: TGTGCCAGCAGTTACTCGACCAATACTAACTATGGCTACACCTTC.